This T cell receptor (beta chain) is drawn from a study of breast tumors, draining lymph nodes, adjacent tissues. Germline V gene data show CDR1 as GTSNPN and CDR2 as SVGIG (reference sequence). V shed 3 bases and J 8 bases; nucleotides not matched to a gene: 5. This CDR3 spans 13 amino acids. This clonotype was counted ten times or more. Its antigen is as yet unknown. TCRdb redid the calling of the multiplex PCR reads with MiXCR, one entry per CDR3 protein. Among about 140,000 distinct CDR3 sequences listed, 30% to 35% were seen once. The lymph nodes were axillary draining lymph nodes from breast cancer patients. General study points: Tumor repertoires ranked between lymph nodes and nontumor tissue in diversity, with V and J gene preferences. Data fit most tumor T cells coming from lymph node, expanding in tumor. Luminal-like breast cancer showed significantly higher tumor–nontumor repertoire similarity than basal-like. Data only fit, rather than demonstrated, lymph node origin of most tumor T cells.

The source of this sequence is a female donor with breast cancer. Some clones in this sample may be carry-over from other donors' samples. The sequenced material came from axillary lymph node tissue. The chain couples TRBV30 to TRBJ2-1, with TRBD2 identical over 9 bases. CDR3 residues: CAWSVSGGYEQFF. In nucleotides, the CDR3 is TGTGCCTGGAGCGTTAGCGGGGGTTATGAGCAGTTCTTC.